These T cell receptor beta chains were read from a single sample in a study of T-cell reconstitution after alpha-beta-depleted transplantation in children. TCRdb re-called the PCR reads through MiXCR, storing one row per CDR3 protein. The table shows roughly 280,000 distinct CDR3 sequences, with about 9.9% occurring only once. The specimen comprised peripheral blood, sampled 180 days after TCRalphabeta/CD19-depleted stem cell transplant. Source of these receptors: a male patient aged 2 to 10 who had a stem cell transplant for chronic granulomatous disease, so the T cells may come from the graft donor. The conserved cysteine and the conserved F or W are not part of the CDR3 here. Fields, in order: V gene, J gene, CDR3 protein.

V gene: TRBV5-5
J gene: TRBJ2-1
CDR3 protein: ASSGQGYNEQF

V gene: TRBV7-7
J gene: TRBJ2-2
CDR3 protein: ASSLHEAGELF

V gene: TRBV7-2
J gene: TRBJ1-6
CDR3 protein: ASSQMGGTGNSPLH

V gene: TRBV20-1
J gene: TRBJ2-7
CDR3 protein: SARHLAGGFYEQY

V gene: TRBV18
J gene: TRBJ2-3
CDR3 protein: ASSPRFETIGTDTPY

V gene: TRBV19
J gene: TRBJ1-5
CDR3 protein: ASIGQGDVSNQPQH

V gene: TRBV27
J gene: TRBJ1-6
CDR3 protein: ASSSGATASSYNSPLH

V gene: TRBV28
J gene: TRBJ1-6
CDR3 protein: ASSLLKSPLH

V gene: TRBV12-3/TRBV12-4
J gene: TRBJ1-5
CDR3 protein: ASRPGQGNQPQH

V gene: TRBV7-2
J gene: TRBJ2-1
CDR3 protein: ASSLVAGGHNEQF

V gene: TRBV20-1
J gene: TRBJ2-1
CDR3 protein: SALGLAGTYNEQF

V gene: TRBV6-2/TRBV6-3
J gene: TRBJ2-1
CDR3 protein: ASSYTRDSYNEQF

V gene: TRBV3-1
J gene: TRBJ2-1
CDR3 protein: ASSHPGQNNEQF

V gene: TRBV29-1
J gene: TRBJ1-2
CDR3 protein: SVEAVSYGYT

V gene: TRBV7-3
J gene: TRBJ2-2
CDR3 protein: ASSTNAGGRSTGELF

V gene: TRBV7-2
J gene: TRBJ2-7
CDR3 protein: ASSLGTAFYEQY

V gene: TRBV4-1
J gene: TRBJ2-2
CDR3 protein: ASSQERPTFVPGELF

V gene: TRBV12-3/TRBV12-4
J gene: TRBJ1-3
CDR3 protein: ASSLTLGGSGNTIY

V gene: TRBV20-1
J gene: TRBJ2-1
CDR3 protein: GLSFPGLAAGEQF

V gene: TRBV7-9
J gene: TRBJ1-1
CDR3 protein: ASRVGNTEAF

V gene: TRBV10-3
J gene: TRBJ2-1
CDR3 protein: AISDWGEQF

V gene: TRBV5-1
J gene: TRBJ2-3
CDR3 protein: ASRHGLAGVADTQY

V gene: TRBV10-3
J gene: TRBJ2-3
CDR3 protein: AISPASGTTDTQY